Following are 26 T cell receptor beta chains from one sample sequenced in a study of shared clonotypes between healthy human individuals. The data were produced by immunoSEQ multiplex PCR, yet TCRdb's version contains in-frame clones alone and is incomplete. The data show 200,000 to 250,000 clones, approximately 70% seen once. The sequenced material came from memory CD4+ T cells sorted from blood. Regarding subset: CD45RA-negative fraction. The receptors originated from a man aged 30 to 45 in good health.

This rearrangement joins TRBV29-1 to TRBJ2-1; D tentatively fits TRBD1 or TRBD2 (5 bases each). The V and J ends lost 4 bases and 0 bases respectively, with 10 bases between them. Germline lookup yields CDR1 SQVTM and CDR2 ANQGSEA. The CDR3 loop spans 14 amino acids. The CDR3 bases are TGCAGCGTTGTTATCGGGGCCTCCTACAATGAGCAGTTCTTC. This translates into CSVVIGASYNEQFF.

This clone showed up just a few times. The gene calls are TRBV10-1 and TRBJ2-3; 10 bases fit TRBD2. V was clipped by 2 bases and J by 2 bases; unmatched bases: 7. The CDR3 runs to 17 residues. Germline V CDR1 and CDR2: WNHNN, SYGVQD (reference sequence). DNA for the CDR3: TGCGCCAGCAGTGAGATCGCTAGCGGGAGACTCACAGATACGCAGTATTTT. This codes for CASSEIASGRLTDTQYF.

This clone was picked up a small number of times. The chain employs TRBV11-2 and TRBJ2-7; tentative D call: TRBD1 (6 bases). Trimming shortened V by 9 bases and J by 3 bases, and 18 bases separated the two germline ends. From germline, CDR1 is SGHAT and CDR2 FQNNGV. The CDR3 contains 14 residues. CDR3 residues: CASRDIQMGYEQYF. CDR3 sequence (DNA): TGTGCCAGTAGGGACATCCAGATGGGCTACGAGCAGTACTTC.

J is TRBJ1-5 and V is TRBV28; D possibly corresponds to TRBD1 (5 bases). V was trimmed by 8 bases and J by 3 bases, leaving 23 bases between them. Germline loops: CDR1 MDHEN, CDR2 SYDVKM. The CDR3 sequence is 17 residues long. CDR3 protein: CASSRGSGSSYNQPQHF. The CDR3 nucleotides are TGTGCCAGCTCTAGAGGGTCAGGGTCGTCGTACAATCAGCCCCAGCATTTT.

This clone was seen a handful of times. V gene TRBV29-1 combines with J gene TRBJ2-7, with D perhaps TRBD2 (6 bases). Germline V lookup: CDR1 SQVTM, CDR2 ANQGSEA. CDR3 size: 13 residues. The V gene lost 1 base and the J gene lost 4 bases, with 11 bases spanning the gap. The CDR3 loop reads CSVEARGKYEQYF. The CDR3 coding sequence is TGCAGCGTTGAAGCGCGGGGAAAATACGAGCAGTACTTC.

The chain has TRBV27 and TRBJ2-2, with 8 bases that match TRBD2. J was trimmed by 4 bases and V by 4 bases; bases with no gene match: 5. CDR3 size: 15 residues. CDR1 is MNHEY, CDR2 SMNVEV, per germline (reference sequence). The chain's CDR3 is CASSSSGRFTGELFF. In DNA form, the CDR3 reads TGTGCCAGCAGTTCAAGCGGGAGATTCACCGGGGAGCTGTTTTTT.

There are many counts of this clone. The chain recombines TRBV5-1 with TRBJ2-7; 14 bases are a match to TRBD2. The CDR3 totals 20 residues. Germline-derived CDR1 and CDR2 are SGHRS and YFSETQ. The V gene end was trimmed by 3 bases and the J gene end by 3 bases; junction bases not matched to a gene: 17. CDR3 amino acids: CASSSPPGTSGRQFFYEQYF. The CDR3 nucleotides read TGCGCCAGCAGCTCCCCCCCCGGGACTAGCGGGAGACAATTCTTCTACGAGCAGTACTTC.

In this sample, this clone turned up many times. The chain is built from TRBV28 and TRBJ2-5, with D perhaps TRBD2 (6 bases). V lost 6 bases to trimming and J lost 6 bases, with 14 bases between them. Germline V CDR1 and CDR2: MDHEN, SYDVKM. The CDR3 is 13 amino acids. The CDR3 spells CASSPTRGKTQYF. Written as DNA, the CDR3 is TGTGCCAGCAGCCCTACCCGCGGGAAGACCCAGTACTTC.

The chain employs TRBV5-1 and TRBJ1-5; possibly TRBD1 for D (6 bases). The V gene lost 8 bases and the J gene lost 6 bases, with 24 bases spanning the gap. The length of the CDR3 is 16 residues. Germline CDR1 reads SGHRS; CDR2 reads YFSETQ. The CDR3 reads CARGGQGLYSSQPQHF. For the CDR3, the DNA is TGCGCCAGAGGGGGGCAGGGGCTGTATTCAAGTCAGCCCCAGCATTTT.

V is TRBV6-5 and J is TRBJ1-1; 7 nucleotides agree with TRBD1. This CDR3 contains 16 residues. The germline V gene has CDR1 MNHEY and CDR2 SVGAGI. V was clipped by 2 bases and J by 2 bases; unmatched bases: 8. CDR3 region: CASSYPPGTVNTEAFF. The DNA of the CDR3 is TGTGCCAGCAGTTACCCTCCCGGGACAGTCAACACTGAAGCTTTCTTT.

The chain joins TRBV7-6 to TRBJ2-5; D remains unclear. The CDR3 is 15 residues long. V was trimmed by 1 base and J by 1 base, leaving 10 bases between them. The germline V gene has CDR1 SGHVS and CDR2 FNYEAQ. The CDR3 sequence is CASSLEWGSQETQYF. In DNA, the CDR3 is TGTGCCAGCAGCTTAGAGTGGGGTAGCCAAGAGACCCAGTACTTC. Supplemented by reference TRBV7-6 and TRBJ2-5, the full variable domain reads GAGVSQSPRYKVTKRGQDVALRCDPISGHVSLYWYRQALGQGPEFLTYFNYEAQQDKSGLPNDRFSAERPEGSISTLTIQRTEQRDSAMYRCASSLEWGSQETQYFGPGTRLLVL.

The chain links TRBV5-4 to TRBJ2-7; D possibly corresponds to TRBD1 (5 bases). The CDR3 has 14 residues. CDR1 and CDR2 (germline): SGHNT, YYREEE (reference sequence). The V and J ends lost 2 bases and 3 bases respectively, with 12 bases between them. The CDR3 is CASSFPDSDYEQYF. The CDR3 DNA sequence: TGTGCCAGCAGCTTCCCCGACAGCGACTACGAGCAGTACTTC.

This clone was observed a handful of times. The CDR3 region has the DNA TGTGCCAGCAGCTCCCCGGGTCGACGCCTAGGAGAGACCCAGTACTTC. Its translation: CASSSPGRRLGETQYF. V is TRBV7-9 and J is TRBJ2-5, with D unresolved. The CDR3 spans 16 residues. The germline V gene has CDR1 SEHNR and CDR2 FQNEAQ (reference sequence). V was cut by 4 bases and J by 4 bases, with 19 bases left in between.

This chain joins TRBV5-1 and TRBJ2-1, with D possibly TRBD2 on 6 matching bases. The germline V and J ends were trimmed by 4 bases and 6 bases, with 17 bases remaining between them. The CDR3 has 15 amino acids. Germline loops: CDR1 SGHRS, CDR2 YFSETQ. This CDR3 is CASSPLEGRVNEQFF. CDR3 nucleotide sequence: TGCGCCAGCAGCCCACTGGAGGGGAGAGTCAATGAGCAGTTCTTC.

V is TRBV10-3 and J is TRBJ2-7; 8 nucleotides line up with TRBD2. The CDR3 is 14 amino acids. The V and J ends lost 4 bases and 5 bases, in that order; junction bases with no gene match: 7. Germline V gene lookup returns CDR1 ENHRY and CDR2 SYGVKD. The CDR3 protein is CAISVRAGVDEQYF. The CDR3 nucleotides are TGTGCCATCAGTGTAAGAGCGGGAGTTGACGAGCAGTACTTC.

The CDR3 reads CASSPGGVADTQYF. CDR3 in DNA: TGCGCCAGCAGCCCTGGGGGGGTGGCAGATACGCAGTATTTT. The V gene is TRBV5-1, the J gene TRBJ2-3; TRBD2 matches at 7 bases. The CDR3 loop spans 14 amino acids. V lost 4 bases to trimming and J lost 4 bases; unmatched junction nucleotides: 6. Germline V gene sequence: CDR1 SGHRS, CDR2 YFSETQ.

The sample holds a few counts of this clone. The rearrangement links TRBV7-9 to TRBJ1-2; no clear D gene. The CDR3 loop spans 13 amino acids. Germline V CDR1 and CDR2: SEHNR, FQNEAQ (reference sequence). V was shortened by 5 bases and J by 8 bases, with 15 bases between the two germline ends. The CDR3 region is CASSPLSYRGYTF. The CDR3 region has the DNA TGTGCCAGCAGCCCCCTGAGCTATCGCGGCTACACCTTC.

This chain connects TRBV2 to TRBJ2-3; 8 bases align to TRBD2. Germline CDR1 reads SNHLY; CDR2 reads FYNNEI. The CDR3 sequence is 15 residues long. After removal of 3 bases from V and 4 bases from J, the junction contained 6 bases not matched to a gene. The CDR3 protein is CASSDSGSRADTQYF. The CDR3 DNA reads TGTGCCAGCAGTGACAGCGGGAGTCGCGCAGATACGCAGTATTTT.

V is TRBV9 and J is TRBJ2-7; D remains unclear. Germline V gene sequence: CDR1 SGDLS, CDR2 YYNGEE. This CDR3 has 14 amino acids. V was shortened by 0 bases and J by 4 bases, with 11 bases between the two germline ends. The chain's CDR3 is CASSVGDWGYEQYF. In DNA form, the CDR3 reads TGTGCCAGCAGCGTAGGTGATTGGGGATACGAGCAGTACTTC.

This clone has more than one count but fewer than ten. The CDR3 protein is CASSLPRRVAGDGETQYF. The CDR3 DNA reads TGTGCCAGCAGCTTACCTCGCCGGGTAGCGGGAGACGGGGAGACCCAGTACTTC. The chain is built from TRBV7-9 and TRBJ2-5; TRBD2 aligns across 9 bases. J gave up 5 bases and V 2 bases, and 15 bases lay outside the gene matches. The CDR3 contains 18 residues. In germline, CDR1 is SEHNR, CDR2 FQNEAQ (reference sequence).

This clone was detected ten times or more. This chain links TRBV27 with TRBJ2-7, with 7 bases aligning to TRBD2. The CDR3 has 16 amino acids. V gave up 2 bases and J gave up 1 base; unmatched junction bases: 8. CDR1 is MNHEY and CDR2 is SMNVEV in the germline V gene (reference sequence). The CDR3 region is CASSLVAAGTSYEQYF. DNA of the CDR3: TGTGCCAGCAGTTTAGTCGCAGCGGGAACTTCCTACGAGCAGTACTTC.

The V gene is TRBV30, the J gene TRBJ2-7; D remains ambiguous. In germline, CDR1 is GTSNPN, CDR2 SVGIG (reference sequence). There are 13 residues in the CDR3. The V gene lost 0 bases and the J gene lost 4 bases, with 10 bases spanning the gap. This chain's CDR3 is CAWSVGLGYEQYF. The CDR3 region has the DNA TGTGCCTGGAGTGTCGGCCTCGGGTACGAGCAGTACTTC.

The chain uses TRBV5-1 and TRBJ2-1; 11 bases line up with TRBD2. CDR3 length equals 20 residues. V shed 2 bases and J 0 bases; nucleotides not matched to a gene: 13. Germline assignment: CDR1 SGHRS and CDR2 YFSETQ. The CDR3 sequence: CASSFPRTSGHQNSYNEQFF. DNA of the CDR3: TGCGCCAGCAGCTTCCCCCGGACTAGCGGGCACCAAAACTCCTACAATGAGCAGTTCTTC.

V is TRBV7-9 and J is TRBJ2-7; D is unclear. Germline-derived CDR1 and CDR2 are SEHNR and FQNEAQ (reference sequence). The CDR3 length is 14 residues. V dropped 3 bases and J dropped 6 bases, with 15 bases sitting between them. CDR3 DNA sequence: TGTGCCAGCAGCTTTACGGATCTCCTACTCGAGCAGTACTTC. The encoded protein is CASSFTDLLLEQYF.

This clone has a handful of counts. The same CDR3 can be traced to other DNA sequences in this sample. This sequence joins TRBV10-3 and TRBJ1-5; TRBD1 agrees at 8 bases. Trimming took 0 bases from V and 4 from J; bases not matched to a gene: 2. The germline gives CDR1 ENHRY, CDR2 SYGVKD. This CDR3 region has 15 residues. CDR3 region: CAISESRQGNQPQHF. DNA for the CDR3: TGTGCCATCAGTGAGTCGAGACAGGGGAATCAGCCCCAGCATTTT.

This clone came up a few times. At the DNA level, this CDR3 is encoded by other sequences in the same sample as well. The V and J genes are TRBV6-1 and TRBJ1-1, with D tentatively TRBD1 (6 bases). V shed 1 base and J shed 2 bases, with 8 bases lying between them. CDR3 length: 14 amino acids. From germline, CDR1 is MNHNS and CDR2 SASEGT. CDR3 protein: CASSEVGGNTEAFF. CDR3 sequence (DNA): TGTGCCAGCAGTGAAGTAGGGGGAAACACTGAAGCTTTCTTT.